These 24 T cell receptor beta chains originate from one sample sequenced in a study of read filtering for tumor transcriptome and immune sequencing. From about 400 ng of RNA, a library with molecular barcoded alpha/delta and beta/gamma adaptors was made. TCRdb re-called the reads through MiXCR, storing one row per CDR3 protein. Of 120,000 or so distinct CDR3 sequences listed, 13% are singletons. Material: a population of CD138-negative cells sorted from bone marrow. Receptors originate from a donor at least 40 years old with multiple myeloma.

The chain links TRBV5-1 to TRBJ2-2; 7 bases map to TRBD1. Losses at the gene ends were 4 bases for V and 8 bases for J; bases not matched to a gene: 5. This CDR3 has 13 residues. Germline V gene data show CDR1 as SGHRS and CDR2 as YFSETQ. CDR3 sequence (DNA): TGCGCCAGCAGCAAGGGACAGTCTGGGGAGCTGTTTTTT. Translating gives CASSKGQSGELFF.

This clonotype has ten or more counts. The V call is TRBV12-3 or TRBV12-4, the J call TRBJ1-1, with 10 bases fitting TRBD1. Trimming cost V 4 bases and J 5 bases; bases outside gene matches: 7. CDR3 length equals 15 residues. CDR3 sequence: CASSSPGQGYTEAFF. As DNA, the CDR3 is TGTGCCAGCAGTTCGCCGGGACAGGGGTATACTGAAGCTTTCTTT.

In its sample, this clonotype was seen once. One end of the junction varies from germline; a read error may be responsible. The chain uses TRBV6-5 and TRBJ1-2; D ambiguous. The CDR3 is 13 amino acids. Per germline, CDR1 MNHEY and CDR2 SVGAGI. The DNA for the CDR3 is TGTGCCAGCAGTTACGGAGGTGACTATGGCTACGCCTTC. Protein product: CASSYGGDYGYAF.

This clonotype appeared once. One end of the junction is discordant with germline, which a read error may explain. This chain joins TRBV2 and TRBJ2-1; 9 bases line up with TRBD2. This CDR3 spans 12 amino acids. CDR1 is SNHLY, CDR2 FYNNEI, per germline. Here the CDR3 reads CASSVAGVERFF. CDR3 nucleotide sequence: TGTGCCAGCAGTGTAGCGGGAGTTGAGCGGTTCTTC.

The table lists this clonotype with many counts. The rearrangement joins TRBV24-1 to TRBJ2-2; 10 bases are a match to TRBD1. The CDR3 has 16 amino acids. V lost 7 bases to trimming and J lost 1 base; unmatched junction nucleotides: 5. Germline V gene lookup returns CDR1 KGHDR and CDR2 SFDVKD. CDR3 protein: CATSRDRGQNTGELFF. The CDR3 DNA sequence: TGTGCCACCAGCAGGGACAGGGGTCAGAACACCGGGGAGCTGTTTTTT.

There are many counts of this clonotype. The chain uses TRBV20-1 and TRBJ2-1; TRBD2 agrees at 8 bases. Germline V gives CDR1 DFQATT, CDR2 SNEGSKA (reference sequence). The CDR3 is made up of 16 amino acids. Trimming at V came to 5 bases and at J to 5 bases, leaving 14 bases not matched to a gene. CDR3 loop: CSARVFGSGNHNEQFF. The CDR3 DNA is TGCAGTGCTCGGGTCTTTGGTAGCGGGAATCACAATGAGCAGTTCTTC.

There are many counts of this clonotype. The V and J genes are TRBV12-3 or TRBV12-4 and TRBJ2-5, with 8 bases lining up with TRBD2. J was trimmed by 1 base and V by 3 bases; bases with no gene match: 7. This CDR3 comprises 16 residues. CDR3 sequence reads: CASSFEAGGTQETQYF. In nucleotides, the CDR3 is TGTGCCAGCAGTTTTGAGGCGGGGGGCACCCAAGAGACCCAGTACTTC.

A word on this clonotype: The likely explanation is a read error, given a far larger clone one base away. The rearrangement uses TRBV4-2 and TRBJ2-7, with D possibly being TRBD1 (5 bases). The CDR3 has 13 amino acids. Germline V CDR1 and CDR2: LGHNA, YNFKEQ. Trimming stripped 4 bases from V and 7 bases from J, with 14 bases between. This chain's CDR3 is CASSPATDGEQYF. The CDR3 DNA sequence: TGTGCCAGCAGCCCTGCGACAGATGGGGAGCAGTACTTC.

This clonotype was observed at least ten times. V is TRBV2 and J is TRBJ2-3; TRBD1 might be the D (5 bases). CDR3 length equals 13 residues. CDR1 and CDR2 (germline): SNHLY, FYNNEI. Trimming removed 7 bases from V and 5 bases from J, with 13 bases in between. CDR3 sequence (DNA): TGTGCCAGCAACGGGCTAGGGGTAGATACGCAGTATTTT. Amino acid sequence: CASNGLGVDTQYF.

The genes are TRBV11-2 and TRBJ2-1, with D possibly matching TRBD2 (6 bases). The CDR3 runs 15 residues. V shed 7 bases and J shed 8 bases, with 21 bases lying between them. Germline V lookup: CDR1 SGHAT, CDR2 FQNNGV. The CDR3 DNA reads as TGTGCCAGCACCAACGCGGGACGTTCTGAGGATGAGCAGTTCTTC. Its protein is CASTNAGRSEDEQFF.

The sample holds a few counts of this clonotype. The rearrangement joins TRBV7-8 to TRBJ1-2; no clear D gene. Per germline, CDR1 SGHVS and CDR2 FQNEAQ. The CDR3 extends over 13 amino acids. V was pared by 1 base and J by 7 bases, with 10 bases between. The chain's CDR3 is CASSLVKDFGYTF. The CDR3 bases are TGTGCCAGCAGCTTAGTTAAGGATTTTGGCTACACCTTC.

This clonotype was seen repeatedly, ten times or more. The rearrangement links TRBV5-8 to TRBJ1-2, with a weak D call TRBD1 (6 bases). CDR3 length: 17 amino acids. With 4 bases removed from V and 4 bases from J, the gap between germline ends came to 23 bases. Germline CDR1 SGHTS, CDR2 YDEGEE. CDR3 sequence reads: CASSPPRPGHKSYGYTF. CDR3 nucleotides: TGTGCCAGCAGCCCCCCCCGACCGGGACATAAGAGCTATGGCTACACCTTC.

There are a few counts of this clonotype. The chain recombines TRBV30 with TRBJ1-2; D unclear. V lost 5 bases and J lost 2, with 9 bases in between. Germline V lookup: CDR1 GTSNPN, CDR2 SVGIG (reference sequence). CDR3 length: 12 residues. The CDR3 DNA sequence: TGTGCCTGGTCTTCCTCAAACTATGGCTACACCTTC. Protein sequence: CAWSSSNYGYTF.

This clonotype has at least ten counts. The rearrangement links TRBV7-2 to TRBJ1-2, with D uncertain. Germline V gene sequence: CDR1 SGHTA, CDR2 FQGNSA. The V end lost 1 base, the J end lost 2 bases, and 5 bases lay between the germline ends. This CDR3 is 13 amino acids long. The CDR3 sequence: CASSLGENYGYTF. The CDR3 DNA reads TGTGCCAGCAGCTTAGGGGAGAACTATGGCTACACCTTC. Full variable domain (remainder filled in from reference TRBV7-2 and TRBJ1-2): GAGVSQSPSNKVTEKGKDVELRCDPISGHTALYWYRQSLGQGLEFLIYFQGNSAPDKSGLPSDRFSAERTGGSVSTLTIQRTQQEDSAVYLCASSLGENYGYTFGSGTRLTVV.

There are many counts of this clonotype. The V and J genes are TRBV4-1 and TRBJ2-3, with 11 bases lining up with TRBD2. V was pared by 3 bases and J by 5 bases, with 7 bases of the junction left unmatched. Germline V gives CDR1 MGHRA, CDR2 YSYEKL. This CDR3 has 16 amino acids. The CDR3 spells CASSHRSGTSGDTQYF. Here the CDR3 DNA reads TGCGCCAGCAGCCACCGCAGCGGGACTAGCGGAGATACGCAGTATTTT.

In its sample, this clonotype was seen once. This may stem from a read error, because a much larger clone lies one nucleotide away. The chain is built from TRBV7-9 and TRBJ1-1; D remains ambiguous. The length of the CDR3 is 13 residues. Germline V gene data show CDR1 as SEHNR and CDR2 as FQNEAQ (reference sequence). The CDR3 nucleotides read TGTGCCAGCAACTTAAATATGAACACTGAAGCTTTCTTT. Its translation: CASNLNMNTEAFF.

V gene TRBV29-1 combines with J gene TRBJ1-1, with TRBD1 identical over 8 bases. The CDR3 is 18 amino acids. V shed 8 bases, J shed 1 base, and the junction held 21 bases outside the gene matches. The germline V gene has CDR1 SQVTM and CDR2 ANQGSEA. CDR3 sequence: CSRRPDPKPTGGNTEAFF. CDR3 in DNA: TGCAGCCGGAGGCCCGACCCTAAGCCTACAGGGGGGAACACTGAAGCTTTCTTT.

This clonotype was detected only a few times. This rearrangement joins TRBV28 to TRBJ1-5; D may be TRBD1 (5 bases). V lost 7 bases and J 0 bases, leaving 19 bases between the germline ends. The germline V gene encodes CDR1 MDHEN and CDR2 SYDVKM. CDR3 length: 17 amino acids. The CDR3, as DNA: TGTGCCAGCATATCTCCGGGGGAAGCTTATAGCAATCAGCCCCAGCATTTT. It is translated as CASISPGEAYSNQPQHF.

Ten or more counts support this clonotype. The chain combines TRBV23-1 with TRBJ1-2, with D hard to call. TRBV23-1 falls under the ORF class, with uncertain function. The CDR3 extends over 14 amino acids. The germline V and J ends were trimmed by 3 bases and 4 bases, with 12 bases remaining between them. The CDR3 bases are TGCGCCAGCAGTCACGGGAACCTCCCCTATGGCTACACCTTC. Translated, it gives CASSHGNLPYGYTF.

This clonotype was counted many times. The J gene is TRBJ2-1, the V gene TRBV5-1, with TRBD1 matching 7 bases. CDR1 is SGHRS, CDR2 YFSETQ, per germline. The trim removed 6 bases at V and 6 bases at J, leaving 9 bases unmatched. This CDR3 has 14 amino acids. In DNA, the CDR3 is TGCGCCAGCACCTCGGGACAGACCCTCAATGAGCAGTTCTTC. Amino acid sequence: CASTSGQTLNEQFF.

This clonotype occurred many times. The chain links TRBV4-2 to TRBJ1-1; D unclear. This CDR3 contains 13 residues. Germline CDR1 reads LGHNA; CDR2 reads YNFKEQ. The V gene lost 3 bases and the J gene lost 1 base, with 6 bases spanning the gap. CDR3 residues: CASSQGRNTEAFF. CDR3 bases: TGTGCCAGCAGCCAGGGTAGGAACACTGAAGCTTTCTTT.

The V and J genes are TRBV18 and TRBJ2-5; D is ambiguous. V lost 3 bases, J lost 1 base, and 9 bases lay in between. CDR1 KGHSH and CDR2 LQKENI come from the germline V gene. The CDR3 spans 14 residues. In DNA form, the CDR3 reads TGTGCCAGCTCACCTTATATCGTCCAAGAGACCCAGTACTTC. It encodes CASSPYIVQETQYF.

Details on this clonotype: This may be a read error: a much more frequent sequence differs by one nucleotide. The V call is TRBV7-9, the J call TRBJ1-2; tentative D call: TRBD1 (5 bases). V was clipped by 5 bases and J by 10 bases, with 17 bases between them. The CDR3 is 13 residues long. Germline CDR1 reads SEHNR; CDR2 reads FQNEAQ (reference sequence). CDR3 bases: TGTGCCAGCAGCATAGAGGGGATTATACCCTACACCTTC. Translated, it gives CASSIEGIIPYTF.

This clonotype was recorded at least ten times. The CDR3 region has the DNA TGTGCCAGCAGTGGTGGGCGGGACACTGGGGCCAACGTCCTGACTTTC. It codes for CASSGGRDTGANVLTF. The V call is TRBV2, the J call TRBJ2-6, with D possibly being TRBD1 or TRBD2 (6 bases each). V was shortened by 4 bases and J by 2 bases, with 12 bases between the two germline ends. Germline lookup yields CDR1 SNHLY and CDR2 FYNNEI. The CDR3 length is 16 residues.